This T cell receptor beta chain derives from a study of T cell changes during pregnancy in multiple sclerosis. CDR3 length: 14 amino acids. The germline CDR1 and CDR2 sequences are MDHEN and SYDVKM. Trimming left V 6 bases short and J 8 bases short, with 16 bases between. Sequencing was performed with immunoSEQ multiplex PCR; in TCRdb, only in-frame clones are kept and a portion is missing. Found here are under 150,000 clones, 90% to 96% of them singletons; the top ten hold 0.44%. This rearrangement joins TRBV28 to TRBJ1-4; TRBD1 is a possible D gene (5 bases). This receptor was taken from a female donor with multiple sclerosis, enrolled in a pregnancy study. The material was peripheral blood, obtained after pregnancy. The CDR3 reads CASSYRGIGEKLFF. The CDR3 region has the DNA TGTGCCAGCAGCTATAGGGGAATTGGGGAAAAACTGTTTTTT.